The entry that follows covers one T cell receptor (beta chain) sequence. At one end, the junction sequence differs from germline, possibly due to a read error. Here immunoSEQ multiplex PCR was the method, and the copy in TCRdb shows in-frame clones only, minus some. This table holds about 94,000 clones, about 83% found once. This record comes from a study of blood T cell repertoires in COVID-19. This CDR3 is 16 amino acids long. CDR1 LGHDT and CDR2 YNNKEL come from the germline V gene (reference sequence). The V call is TRBV3-1 (or the pseudogene TRBV3-2), the J call TRBJ2-1, with D maybe TRBD2 (6 bases). Sequencing was done on a sample of peripheral blood. The sequence was obtained from an older man with COVID-19, enrolled during active disease. The CDR3 protein is CANSQEPSEFYNEQFF. The DNA of the CDR3 is TGTGCCAACAGCCAGGAGCCTAGCGAGTTCTACAATGAGCAGTTCTTC.